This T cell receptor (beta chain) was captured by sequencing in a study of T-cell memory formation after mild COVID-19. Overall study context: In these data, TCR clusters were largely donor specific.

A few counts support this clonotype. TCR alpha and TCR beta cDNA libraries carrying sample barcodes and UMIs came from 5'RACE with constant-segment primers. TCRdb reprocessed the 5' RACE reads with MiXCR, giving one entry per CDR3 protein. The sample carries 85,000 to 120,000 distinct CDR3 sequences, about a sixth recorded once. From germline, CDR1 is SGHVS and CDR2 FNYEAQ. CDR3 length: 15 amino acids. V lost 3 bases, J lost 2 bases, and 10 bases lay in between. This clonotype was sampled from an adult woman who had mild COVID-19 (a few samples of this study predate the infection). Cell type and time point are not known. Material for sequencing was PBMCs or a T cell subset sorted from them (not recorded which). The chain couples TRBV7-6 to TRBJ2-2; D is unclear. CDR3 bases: TGTGCCAGCAGCTTCGGACCAGACAACACCGGGGAGCTGTTTTTT. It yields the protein CASSFGPDNTGELFF.